This T cell receptor beta chain was captured by sequencing in a study of cytomegalovirus exposure and HLA in healthy donors. Notes on the study in general: Upon later analysis, TCR association rates were observed to vary by HLA locus, being highest for DRB1 and lowest for HLA-C. Within an earlier analysis, most TCR beta V segments proved productive either about 90% or about 30% of the time. Specific recognition of CMV antigens was confirmed in vitro for a few chains (all CMV-associated). The authors later found most CMV-associated TCR beta chains appeared HLA-restricted.

The germline V and J ends were trimmed by 8 bases and 7 bases, with 8 bases remaining between them. The germline V gene encodes CDR1 MNHEY and CDR2 SVGAGI. The length of the CDR3 is 10 residues. With respect to this clone: As yet, its antigen is unknown.

PCR amplification relied on 60 Vbeta primers (plus 13 Jbeta primers). The assay was immunoSEQ multiplex PCR, and TCRdb's table has in-frame clones only and misses some. The sample has around 210,000 clones, 85% seen once. This chain connects TRBV6-5 to TRBJ2-5; tentative D call: TRBD1 (5 bases). The source is a girl aged 2-10 years in good health and CMV-seronegative. Source material: PBMCs. This CDR3 reads CASGQGTQYF. Written as DNA, the CDR3 is TGTGCCAGCGGGCAGGGGACCCAGTACTTC.